This T cell receptor beta chain originates from a study of blood T cell repertoires in COVID-19. Looking at the study overall: Symptom resolution, clearance, or two negative PCRs marked donors in Cohort 3 as recovered. Sites in the United States, Italy and Spain provided acute and convalescent COVID-19 samples. T cells, B-cell-depleted T cells, or PBMCs provided the cDNA or gDNA that served as material.

In the original workflow: Amplification from reference gene primers served as the basis for estimated nucleated cell counts. The repertoire was sequenced with immunoSEQ multiplex PCR; TCRdb's copy has only in-frame clones and lacks some. V and J calls and clone size follow that table, whereas D and trimming were derived from the DNA. The repertoire holds fewer than 250,000 clones, with roughly 91% as singletons. Germline CDR1 MDHEN, CDR2 SYDVKM. V lost 1 base to trimming and J lost 1 base, with 16 bases between them. This CDR3 contains 17 residues. The source of this sequence is a man aged 25 to 45 in a cohort exposed to, infected with or recovered from COVID-19 (not recorded which). V usage is TRBV28 and J usage is TRBJ1-1; D is perhaps TRBD1 (5 bases). The sample comprised PBMCs or T cells enriched from blood (not recorded which). The CDR3 DNA follows: TGTGCCAGCAGTTTATTCCAATTCAGGGTCAAGAACACTGAAGCTTTCTTT. This sequence encodes CASSLFQFRVKNTEAFF.